The source of this T cell receptor (beta chain) is a study of T cell responses to AZD1222 COVID-19 vaccine. The CDR3 is made up of 13 amino acids. Between the trimmed V and J ends, which lost 2 bases and 2 bases, there was a span of 6 bases. Germline V lookup: CDR1 MNHEY, CDR2 SVGEGT. TCRdb's copy holds only in-frame clones and misses some; the assay was immunoSEQ multiplex PCR. The repertoire holds some 94,000 clones, with around 90% as singletons. Whole-study findings and limits: Unmutated regions of variants are reportedly targeted by nearly half of spike-specific TCRs. Donors were mostly white British, more females; clonal diversity possibly underestimated. Increases in Spike-specific TCR breadth and depth were seen after two AZD1222 doses. Every sample of the repertoires postdated the peak T cell response.

Turning to this clone: Antigen specificity is unknown.

The source is an adult in good health. The gene calls are TRBV6-2 or TRBV6-3 and TRBJ1-2; unclear D gene. Sequenced here: peripheral blood, sampled on day 0 of AZD1222 vaccination. CDR3 coding DNA: TGTGCCAGCAGTTACCGCGAAAACTATGGCTACACCTTC. This translates into CASSYRENYGYTF.